A single T cell receptor beta chain is shown here with its context. In the authors' workflow: Estimated nucleated cell counts came from reference gene primer amplification. Libraries were prepared by immunoSEQ multiplex PCR; TCRdb keeps only in-frame clonotypes and omits some of them. V, J and clone size were drawn from that table, and D and trimming were deduced from the DNA. The repertoire includes about 170,000 clones, about 80% of them detected once, and over 2.5% sits in the top ten. The ends were cut back, 8 bases at V and 3 bases at J, with 11 bases in the middle. CDR3 size: 12 residues. CDR1 is SGHRS, CDR2 YFSETQ, per germline. The data derive from a study of blood T cell repertoires in COVID-19. Turning to the study itself: T cells, B-cell-depleted T cells, or PBMCs provided the cDNA or gDNA that served as material.

Sequencing input: peripheral blood. This clonotype was obtained from a human donor with acute or convalescent COVID-19. The donor label of this sample is uncertain. The chain combines TRBV5-1 with TRBJ1-1, with D perhaps matching TRBD1 (5 bases). The CDR3 bases are TGCGCCAGTTCAGGGAGGGACACTGAAGCTTTCTTT. Protein: CASSGRDTEAFF.